Given below is one TCR beta chain in context. This sample was included in a study of graft-versus-host responses after intestinal transplantation. Overall study context: Each transplant was multivisceral, liver-intestinal, or isolated intestinal. Every recipient underwent anti-thymocyte globulin induction, then tacrolimus and steroids for roughly 3 years.

The V gene's germline CDR1 is SGHAT and CDR2 FQNNGV. V shed 3 bases, J shed 2 bases, and the junction held 7 bases outside the gene matches. This CDR3 is 16 amino acids long. Sequenced by immunoSEQ multiplex PCR; TCRdb stores in-frame clones only, minus some. The table lists about 25,000 clones, around 96% of them singletons. This clonotype was obtained from a human patient who received an intestinal transplant, so some T cells may come from the graft donor. The rearrangement links TRBV11-2 to TRBJ2-3, with 8 bases lining up with TRBD1. The sample in question was PBMCs, obtained approximately 32 days after intestinal transplant. CDR3: CASSFGRDRSTDTQYF. CDR3 DNA sequence: TGTGCCAGCAGCTTTGGGCGGGACAGGTCCACAGATACGCAGTATTTT.